Presented here are 5 T cell receptor beta chains from one specimen sequenced in a study of vaccination effects on CD4 cells after COVID-19. The protocol was immunoSEQ multiplex PCR, while the TCRdb copy is restricted to in-frame clones and leaves out a portion. The profile shows tens of thousands of clones, approximately 73% of them singletons. Researchers isolated CD4+ T cells once less than twelve days of culture had elapsed. Their specific antigens are unknown. Source: CD4+ T cells from PBMCs cultured without peptide, taken before COVID-19 vaccination. The receptors come from a human donor who received a COVID-19 vaccine.

This chain uses TRBV6-5 with TRBJ2-7, with 9 nucleotides matching TRBD1. The V and J ends lost 6 bases and 6 bases, in that order; junction bases with no gene match: 9. Germline V lookup: CDR1 MNHEY, CDR2 SVGAGI. The CDR3 loop spans 14 amino acids. In DNA form, the CDR3 reads TGTGCCAGCAGGACCGGGACAGGGCCTTCCGAGCAGTACTTC. Encoded protein: CASRTGTGPSEQYF.

V is TRBV9 and J is TRBJ2-5, with D possibly matching TRBD1 (7 bases). From germline, CDR1 is SGDLS and CDR2 YYNGEE. V was cut by 2 bases and J by 5 bases, with 13 bases left in between. The CDR3 extends over 14 amino acids. The CDR3 reads CASSVGQAGETQYF. The CDR3 nucleotides read TGTGCCAGCAGCGTCGGACAGGCGGGGGAGACCCAGTACTTC. Full variable domain (outside the CDR3, taken from reference TRBV9 and TRBJ2-5): DSGVTQTPKHLITATGQRVTLRCSPRSGDLSVYWYQQSLDQGLQFLIQYYNGEERAKGNILERFSAQQFPDLHSELNLSSLELGDSALYFCASSVGQAGETQYFGPGTRLLVL.

As regards this clone: Additional DNA sequences in this sample encode the identical CDR3. The chain couples TRBV9 to TRBJ2-7; 7 bases fit TRBD1. Trimming cost V 0 bases and J 2 bases; bases outside gene matches: 2. The CDR3 is 14 residues long. From germline, CDR1 is SGDLS and CDR2 YYNGEE. The CDR3 is CASSVGQGAYEQYF. Written as DNA, the CDR3 is TGTGCCAGCAGCGTAGGCCAGGGGGCCTACGAGCAGTACTTC.

The gene calls are TRBV9 and TRBJ2-2; D tentatively reads TRBD1 or TRBD2 (5 bases each). CDR1 is SGDLS and CDR2 is YYNGEE in the germline V gene. This CDR3 is built from 15 residues. V lost 0 bases and J lost 3, with 9 bases in between. In DNA, the CDR3 is TGTGCCAGCAGCGTAGGAGGGGACGACACCGGGGAGCTGTTTTTT. Residues: CASSVGGDDTGELFF. The variable domain in full, completed from reference TRBV9 and TRBJ2-2, reads DSGVTQTPKHLITATGQRVTLRCSPRSGDLSVYWYQQSLDQGLQFLIQYYNGEERAKGNILERFSAQQFPDLHSELNLSSLELGDSALYFCASSVGGDDTGELFFGEGSRLTVL.

V is TRBV4-2 and J is TRBJ1-1; the D is unclear. The CDR3 totals 13 residues. Germline values: CDR1 LGHNA, CDR2 YNFKEQ. The ends were cut back, 0 bases at V and 6 bases at J, with 8 bases in the middle. CDR3 amino acids: CASSQEARAEAFF. CDR3 sequence (DNA): TGTGCCAGCAGCCAAGAGGCCCGGGCTGAAGCTTTCTTT.